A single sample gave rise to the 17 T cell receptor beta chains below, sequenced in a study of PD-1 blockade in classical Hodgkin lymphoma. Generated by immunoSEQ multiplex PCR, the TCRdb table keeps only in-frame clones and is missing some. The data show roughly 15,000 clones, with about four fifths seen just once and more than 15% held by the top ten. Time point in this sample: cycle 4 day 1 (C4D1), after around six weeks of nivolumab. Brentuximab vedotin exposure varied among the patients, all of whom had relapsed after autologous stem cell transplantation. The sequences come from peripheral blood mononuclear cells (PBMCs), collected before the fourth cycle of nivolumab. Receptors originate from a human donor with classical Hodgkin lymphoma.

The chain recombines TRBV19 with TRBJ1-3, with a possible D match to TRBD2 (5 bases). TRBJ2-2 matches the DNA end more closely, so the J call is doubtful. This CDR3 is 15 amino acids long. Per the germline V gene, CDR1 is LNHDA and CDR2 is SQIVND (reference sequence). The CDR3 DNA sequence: TGTGCCAGTAGTATGGCTAATAGAGGGATCGGGGAGCTGTTTTTT. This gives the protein CASSMANRGIGELFF.

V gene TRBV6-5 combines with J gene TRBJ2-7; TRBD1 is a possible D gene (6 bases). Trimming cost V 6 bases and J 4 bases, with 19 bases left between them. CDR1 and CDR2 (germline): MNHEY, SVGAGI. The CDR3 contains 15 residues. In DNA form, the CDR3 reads TGTGCCAGCAGAGCACATCCCGGACAGACTTACGAGCAGTACTTC. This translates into CASRAHPGQTYEQYF.

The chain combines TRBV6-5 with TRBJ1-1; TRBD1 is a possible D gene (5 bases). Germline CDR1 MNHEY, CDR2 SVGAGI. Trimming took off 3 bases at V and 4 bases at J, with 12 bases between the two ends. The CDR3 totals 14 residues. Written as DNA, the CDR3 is TGTGCCAGCAGTTATACAGGATCTTTCACTGAAGCTTTCTTT. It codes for CASSYTGSFTEAFF.

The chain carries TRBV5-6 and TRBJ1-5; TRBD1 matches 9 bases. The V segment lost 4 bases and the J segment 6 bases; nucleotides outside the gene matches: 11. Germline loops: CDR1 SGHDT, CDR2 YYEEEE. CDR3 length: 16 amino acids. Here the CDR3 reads CASSTAGTGFGQPQHF. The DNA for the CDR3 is TGTGCCAGCAGCACTGCCGGGACAGGGTTTGGTCAGCCCCAGCATTTT.

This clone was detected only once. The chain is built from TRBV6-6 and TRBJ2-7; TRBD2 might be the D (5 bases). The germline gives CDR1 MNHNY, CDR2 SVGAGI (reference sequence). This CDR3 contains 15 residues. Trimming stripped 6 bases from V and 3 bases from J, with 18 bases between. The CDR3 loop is CASRSGPFVGYEQYF. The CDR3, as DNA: TGTGCCAGCAGAAGCGGACCATTCGTAGGCTACGAGCAGTACTTC.

The DNA of the CDR3 is TGTGCCAGCAGCCATGGACGGGACACCGGGGAGCTGTTTTTT. Translated: CASSHGRDTGELFF. V and J are TRBV7-3 and TRBJ2-2; D is uncertain. Trimming removed 5 bases at V and 3 bases at J, with 10 bases between. The CDR3 is 14 amino acids. CDR1 SGHTA and CDR2 FQGTGA come from the germline V gene.

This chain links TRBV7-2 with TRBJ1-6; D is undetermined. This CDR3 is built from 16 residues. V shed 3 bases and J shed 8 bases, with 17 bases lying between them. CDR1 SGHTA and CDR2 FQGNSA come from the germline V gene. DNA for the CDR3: TGTGCCAGCAGCTTTTTTGCACAGCATGGCTATTCACCCCTCCACTTT. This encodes CASSFFAQHGYSPLHF.

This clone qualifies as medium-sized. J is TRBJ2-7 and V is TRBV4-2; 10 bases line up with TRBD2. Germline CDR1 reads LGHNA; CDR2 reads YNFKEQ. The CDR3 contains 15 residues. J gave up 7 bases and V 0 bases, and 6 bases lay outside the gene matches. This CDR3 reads CASSQDSGGPKEQYF. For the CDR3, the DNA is TGTGCCAGCAGCCAAGATAGCGGGGGGCCCAAAGAGCAGTACTTC.

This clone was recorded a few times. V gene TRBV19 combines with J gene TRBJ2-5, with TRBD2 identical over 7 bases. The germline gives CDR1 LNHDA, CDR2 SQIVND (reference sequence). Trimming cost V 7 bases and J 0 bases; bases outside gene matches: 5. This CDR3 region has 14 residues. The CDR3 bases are TGTGCCAGTAAAGAGCGGGGAAACCAAGAGACCCAGTACTTC. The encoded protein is CASKERGNQETQYF.

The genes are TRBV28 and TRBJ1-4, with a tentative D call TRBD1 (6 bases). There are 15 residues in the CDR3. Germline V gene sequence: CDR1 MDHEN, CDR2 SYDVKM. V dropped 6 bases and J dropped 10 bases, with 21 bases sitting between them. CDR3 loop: CASRARGALGRKLFF. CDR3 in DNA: TGTGCCAGCAGGGCCCGGGGGGCCCTAGGTAGAAAACTGTTTTTT.

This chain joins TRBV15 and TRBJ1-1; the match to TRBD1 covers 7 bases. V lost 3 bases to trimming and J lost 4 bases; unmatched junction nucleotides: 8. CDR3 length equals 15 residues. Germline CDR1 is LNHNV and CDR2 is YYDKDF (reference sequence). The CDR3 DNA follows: TGTGCCACCAGCAGGGACAGGAAATTTGGCACTGAAGCTTTCTTT. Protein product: CATSRDRKFGTEAFF.

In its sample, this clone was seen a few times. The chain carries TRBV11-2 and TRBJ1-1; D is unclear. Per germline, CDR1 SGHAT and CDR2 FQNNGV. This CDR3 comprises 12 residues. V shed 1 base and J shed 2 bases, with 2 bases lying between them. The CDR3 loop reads CASSLANTEAFF. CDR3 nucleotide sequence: TGTGCCAGCAGCTTAGCCAACACTGAAGCTTTCTTT.

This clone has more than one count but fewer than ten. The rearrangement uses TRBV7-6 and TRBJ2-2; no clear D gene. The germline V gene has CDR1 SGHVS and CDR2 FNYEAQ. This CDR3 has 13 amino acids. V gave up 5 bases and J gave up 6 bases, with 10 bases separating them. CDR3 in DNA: TGTGCCAGCAGCCCCGATGGGGCCGGGGAGCTGTTTTTT. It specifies CASSPDGAGELFF. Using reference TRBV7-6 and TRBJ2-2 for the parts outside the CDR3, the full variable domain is GAGVSQSPRYKVTKRGQDVALRCDPISGHVSLYWYRQALGQGPEFLTYFNYEAQQDKSGLPNDRFSAERPEGSISTLTIQRTEQRDSAMYRCASSPDGAGELFFGEGSRLTVL.

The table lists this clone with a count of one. Here the CDR3 reads CASSSYYNEQFF. The CDR3 DNA follows: TGTGCCAGCAGCTCCTACTACAATGAGCAGTTCTTC. The chain uses TRBV7-2 and TRBJ2-1; no firm D call. There are 12 residues in the CDR3. V lost 4 bases to trimming and J lost 3 bases, with 4 bases between them. Looked up from germline, CDR1 is SGHTA and CDR2 is FQGNSA.

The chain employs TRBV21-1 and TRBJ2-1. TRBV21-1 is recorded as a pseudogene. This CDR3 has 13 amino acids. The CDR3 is CASSKGGGPEQFF. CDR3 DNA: TGTGCCAGCAGCAAAGGAGGGGGGCCTGAGCAGTTCTTC.

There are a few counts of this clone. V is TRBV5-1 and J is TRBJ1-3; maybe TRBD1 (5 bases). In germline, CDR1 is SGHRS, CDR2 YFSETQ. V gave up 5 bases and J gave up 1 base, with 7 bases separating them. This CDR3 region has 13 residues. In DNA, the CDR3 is TGCGCCAGCAGTCAGGGTTCTGGAAACACCATATATTTT. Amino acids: CASSQGSGNTIYF. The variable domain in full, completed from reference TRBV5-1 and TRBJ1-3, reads KAGVTQTPRYLIKTRGQQVTLSCSPISGHRSVSWYQQTPGQGLQFLFEYFSETQRNKGNFPGRFSGRQFSNSRSEMNVSTLELGDSALYLCASSQGSGNTIYFGEGSWLTVV.

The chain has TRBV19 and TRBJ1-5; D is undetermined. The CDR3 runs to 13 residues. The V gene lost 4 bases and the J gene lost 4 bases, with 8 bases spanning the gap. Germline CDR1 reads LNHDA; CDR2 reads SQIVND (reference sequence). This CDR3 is CASSTHQNQPQHF. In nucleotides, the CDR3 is TGTGCCAGTAGTACACACCAGAATCAGCCCCAGCATTTT.